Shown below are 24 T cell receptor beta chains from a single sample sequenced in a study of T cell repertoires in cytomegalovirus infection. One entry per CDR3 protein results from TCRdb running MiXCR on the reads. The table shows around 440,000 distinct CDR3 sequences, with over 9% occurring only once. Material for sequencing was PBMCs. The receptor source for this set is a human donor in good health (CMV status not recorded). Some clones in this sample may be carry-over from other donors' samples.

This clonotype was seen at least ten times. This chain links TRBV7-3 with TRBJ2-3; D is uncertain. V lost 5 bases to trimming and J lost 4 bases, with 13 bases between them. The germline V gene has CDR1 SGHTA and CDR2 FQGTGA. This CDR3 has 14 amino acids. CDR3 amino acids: CASSLGSGPDTQYF. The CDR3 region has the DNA TGTGCCAGCAGCCTCGGGTCCGGTCCAGATACGCAGTATTTT.

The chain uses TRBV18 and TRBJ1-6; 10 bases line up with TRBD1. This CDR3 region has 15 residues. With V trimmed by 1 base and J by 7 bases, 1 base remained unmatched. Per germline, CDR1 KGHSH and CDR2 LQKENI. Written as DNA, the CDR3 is TGTGCCAGCTCACCACGGACAGGGGGAAATTCACCCCTCCACTTT. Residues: CASSPRTGGNSPLHF.

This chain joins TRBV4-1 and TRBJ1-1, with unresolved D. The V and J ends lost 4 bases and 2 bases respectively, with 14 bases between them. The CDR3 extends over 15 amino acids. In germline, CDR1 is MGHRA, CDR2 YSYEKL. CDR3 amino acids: CASSLLPRANTEAFF. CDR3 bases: TGCGCCAGCAGCCTACTCCCTCGGGCAAACACTGAAGCTTTCTTT.

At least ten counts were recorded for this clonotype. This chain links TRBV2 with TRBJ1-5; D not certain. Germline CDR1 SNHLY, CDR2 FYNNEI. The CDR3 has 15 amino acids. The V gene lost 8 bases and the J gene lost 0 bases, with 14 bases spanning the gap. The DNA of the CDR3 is TGTGCCAGCTCCTTCGACCAGTATAGCAATCAGCCCCAGCATTTT. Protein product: CASSFDQYSNQPQHF.

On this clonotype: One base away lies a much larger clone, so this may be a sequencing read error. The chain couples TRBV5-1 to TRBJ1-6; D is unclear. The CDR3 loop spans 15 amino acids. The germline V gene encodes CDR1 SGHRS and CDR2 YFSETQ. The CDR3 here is CASSIGVGSNSRLHF. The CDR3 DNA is TGCGCCAGCAGCATTGGCGTCGGATCTAATTCACGCCTCCACTTT.

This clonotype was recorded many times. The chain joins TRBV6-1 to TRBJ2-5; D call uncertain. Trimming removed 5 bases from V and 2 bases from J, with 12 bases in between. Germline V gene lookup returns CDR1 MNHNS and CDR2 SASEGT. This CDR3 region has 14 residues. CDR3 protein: CASSHAVRQETQYF. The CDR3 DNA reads TGTGCCAGCAGTCATGCGGTACGGCAAGAGACCCAGTACTTC.

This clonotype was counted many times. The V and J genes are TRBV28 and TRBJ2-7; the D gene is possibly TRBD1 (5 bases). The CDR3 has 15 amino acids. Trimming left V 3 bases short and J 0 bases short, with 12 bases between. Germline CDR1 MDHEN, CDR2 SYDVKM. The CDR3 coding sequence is TGTGCCAGCAGTTTTATAGGGGCCTTCTCCTACGAGCAGTACTTC. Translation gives CASSFIGAFSYEQYF.

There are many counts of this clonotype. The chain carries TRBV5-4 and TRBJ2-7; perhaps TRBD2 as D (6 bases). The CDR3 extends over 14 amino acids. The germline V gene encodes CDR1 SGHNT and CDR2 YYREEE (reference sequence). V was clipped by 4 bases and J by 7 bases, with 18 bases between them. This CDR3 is CASSQLAESTEQYF. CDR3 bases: TGTGCCAGCAGCCAACTAGCTGAGTCTACTGAGCAGTACTTC. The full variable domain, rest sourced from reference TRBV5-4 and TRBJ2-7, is ETGVTQSPTHLIKTRGQQVTLRCSSQSGHNTVSWYQQALGQGPQFIFQYYREEENGRGNFPPRFSGLQFPNYSSELNVNALELDDSALYLCASSQLAESTEQYFGPGTRLTVT.

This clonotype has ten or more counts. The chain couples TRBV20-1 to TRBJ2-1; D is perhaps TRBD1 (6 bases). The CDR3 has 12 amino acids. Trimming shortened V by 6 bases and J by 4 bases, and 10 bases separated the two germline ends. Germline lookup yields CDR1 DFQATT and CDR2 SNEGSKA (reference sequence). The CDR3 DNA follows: TGCAGTGCAACACAGGGATACAATGAGCAGTTCTTC. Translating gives CSATQGYNEQFF.

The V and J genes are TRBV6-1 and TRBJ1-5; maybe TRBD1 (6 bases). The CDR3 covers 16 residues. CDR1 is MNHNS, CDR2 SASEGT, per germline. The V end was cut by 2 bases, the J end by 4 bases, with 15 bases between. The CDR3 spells CASSESRGLTNQPQHF. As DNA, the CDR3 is TGTGCCAGCAGTGAATCACGGGGGCTCACAAATCAGCCCCAGCATTTT.

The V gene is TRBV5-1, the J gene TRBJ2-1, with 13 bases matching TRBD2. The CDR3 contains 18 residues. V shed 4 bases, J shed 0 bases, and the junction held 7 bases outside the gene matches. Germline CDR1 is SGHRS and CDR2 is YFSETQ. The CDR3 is CASSPGTSGDLSYNEQFF. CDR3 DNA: TGCGCCAGCAGCCCGGGGACTAGCGGGGACCTCTCCTACAATGAGCAGTTCTTC.

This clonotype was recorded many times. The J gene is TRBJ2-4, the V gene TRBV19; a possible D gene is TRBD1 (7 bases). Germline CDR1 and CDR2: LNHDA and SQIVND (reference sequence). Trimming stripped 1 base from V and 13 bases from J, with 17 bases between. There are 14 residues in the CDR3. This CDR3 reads CASSIGGGGTVQYF. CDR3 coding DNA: TGTGCCAGTAGTATAGGGGGTGGAGGGACAGTACAGTACTTC.

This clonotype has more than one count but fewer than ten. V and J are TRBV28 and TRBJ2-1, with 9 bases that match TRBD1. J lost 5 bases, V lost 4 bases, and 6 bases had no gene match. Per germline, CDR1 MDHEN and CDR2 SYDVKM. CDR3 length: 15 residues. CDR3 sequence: CASSWGQGGHNEQFF. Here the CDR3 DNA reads TGTGCCAGCAGTTGGGGACAGGGAGGTCACAATGAGCAGTTCTTC. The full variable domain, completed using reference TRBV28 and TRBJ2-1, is DVKVTQSSRYLVKRTGEKVFLECVQDMDHENMFWYRQDPGLGLRLIYFSYDVKMKEKGDIPEGYSVSREKKERFSLILESASTNQTSMYLCASSWGQGGHNEQFFGPGTRLTVL.

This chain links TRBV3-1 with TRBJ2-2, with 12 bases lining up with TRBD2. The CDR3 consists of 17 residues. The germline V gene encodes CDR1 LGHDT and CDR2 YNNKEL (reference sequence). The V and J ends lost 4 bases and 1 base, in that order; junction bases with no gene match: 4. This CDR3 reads CASSLRTSGKNTGELFF. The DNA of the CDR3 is TGTGCCAGCAGCCTACGGACTAGCGGGAAGAACACCGGGGAGCTGTTTTTT.

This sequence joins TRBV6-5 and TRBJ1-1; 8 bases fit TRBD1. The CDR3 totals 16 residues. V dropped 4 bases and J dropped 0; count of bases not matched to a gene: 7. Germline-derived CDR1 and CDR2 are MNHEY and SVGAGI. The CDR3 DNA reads TGTGCCAGCAGTTTCACAGGGGGATTGGTGAACACTGAAGCTTTCTTT. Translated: CASSFTGGLVNTEAFF.

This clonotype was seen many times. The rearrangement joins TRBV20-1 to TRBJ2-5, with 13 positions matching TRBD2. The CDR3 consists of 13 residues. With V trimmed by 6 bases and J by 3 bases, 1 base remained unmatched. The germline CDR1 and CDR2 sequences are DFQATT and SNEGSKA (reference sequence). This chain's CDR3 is CSAGLAGEETQYF. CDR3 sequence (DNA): TGCAGTGCCGGACTAGCGGGGGAAGAGACCCAGTACTTC.

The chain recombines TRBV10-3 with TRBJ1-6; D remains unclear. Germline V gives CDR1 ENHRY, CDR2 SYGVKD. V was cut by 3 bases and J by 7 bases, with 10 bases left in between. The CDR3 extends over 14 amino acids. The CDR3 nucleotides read TGTGCCATCAGTGATCAGGACCCCAATTCACCCCTCCACTTT. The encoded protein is CAISDQDPNSPLHF.

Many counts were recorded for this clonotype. The CDR3 nucleotides read TGTGCCAGCAGCCCTTCGGCTGGCAGGGGGACCACAGATACGCAGTATTTT. Protein: CASSPSAGRGTTDTQYF. The chain links TRBV7-9 to TRBJ2-3, with TRBD1 matching 7 bases. V was clipped by 5 bases and J by 2 bases; unmatched bases: 13. Germline V CDR1 and CDR2: SEHNR, FQNEAQ (reference sequence). The CDR3 extends over 17 amino acids.

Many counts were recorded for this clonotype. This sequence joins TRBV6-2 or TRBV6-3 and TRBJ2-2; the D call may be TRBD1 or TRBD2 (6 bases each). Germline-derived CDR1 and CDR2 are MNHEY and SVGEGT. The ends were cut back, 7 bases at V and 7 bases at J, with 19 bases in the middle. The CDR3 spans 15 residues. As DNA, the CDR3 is TGTGCCAGCACCCCTCAAAGGGGGAGGAACGGGGAGCTGTTTTTT. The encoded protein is CASTPQRGRNGELFF.

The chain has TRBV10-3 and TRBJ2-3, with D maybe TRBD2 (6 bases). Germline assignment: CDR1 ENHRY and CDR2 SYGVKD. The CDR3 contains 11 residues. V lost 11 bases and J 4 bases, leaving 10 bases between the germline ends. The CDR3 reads CAYGEADTQYF. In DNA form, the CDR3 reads TGTGCCTACGGGGAGGCAGATACGCAGTATTTT.

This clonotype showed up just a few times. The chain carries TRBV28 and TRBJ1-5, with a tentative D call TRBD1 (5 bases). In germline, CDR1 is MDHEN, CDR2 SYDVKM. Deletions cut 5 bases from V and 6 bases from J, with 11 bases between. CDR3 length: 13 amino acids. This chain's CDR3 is CASSGQGPQPQHF. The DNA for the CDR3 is TGTGCCAGCAGTGGGCAGGGCCCTCAGCCCCAGCATTTT. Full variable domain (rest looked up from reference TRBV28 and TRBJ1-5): DVKVTQSSRYLVKRTGEKVFLECVQDMDHENMFWYRQDPGLGLRLIYFSYDVKMKEKGDIPEGYSVSREKKERFSLILESASTNQTSMYLCASSGQGPQPQHFGDGTRLSIL.

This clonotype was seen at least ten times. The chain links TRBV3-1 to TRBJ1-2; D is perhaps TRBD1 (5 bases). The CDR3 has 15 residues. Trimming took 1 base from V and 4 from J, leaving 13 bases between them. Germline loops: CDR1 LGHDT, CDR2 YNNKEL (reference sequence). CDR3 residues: CASSQVPTVPYGYTF. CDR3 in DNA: TGTGCCAGCAGCCAAGTCCCGACAGTACCCTATGGCTACACCTTC.

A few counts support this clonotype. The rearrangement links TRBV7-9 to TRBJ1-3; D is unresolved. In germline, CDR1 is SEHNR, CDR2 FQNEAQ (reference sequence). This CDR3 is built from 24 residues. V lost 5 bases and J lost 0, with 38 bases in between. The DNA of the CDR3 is TGTGCCAGCAGCCTCTCAGGAGTTCTCACCGAAACTTCGAATTTAACACCCTCTGGAAACACCATATATTTT. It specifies CASSLSGVLTETSNLTPSGNTIYF.

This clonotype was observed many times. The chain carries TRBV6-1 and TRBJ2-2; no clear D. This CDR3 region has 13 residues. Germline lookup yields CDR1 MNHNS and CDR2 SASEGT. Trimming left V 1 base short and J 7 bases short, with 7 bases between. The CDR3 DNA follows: TGTGCCAGCAGTGAAGGAGGTTACGGGGAGCTGTTTTTT. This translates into CASSEGGYGELFF.